The 27 T cell receptor beta chains presented below share a single source sample, sequenced in a study of blood T cells in healthy people across ages. Using a J-beta primer mix together with a sample-barcoded 5' primer, a second PCR was run for roughly 7 to 11 cycles. From the 5' RACE reads, TCRdb called clonotypes with MiXCR, one entry per CDR3 protein. The sample consists of 800,000 or so distinct CDR3 sequences, under 80% of them appearing once. The sequencing input was blood. The receptors here all came from a man younger than 40 in good health.

The chain couples TRBV10-3 to TRBJ2-3, with TRBD2 matching 10 bases. Trimming at V came to 4 bases and at J to 4 bases, leaving 8 bases not matched to a gene. The CDR3 consists of 16 residues. The germline V gene encodes CDR1 ENHRY and CDR2 SYGVKD. CDR3 protein: CAISGPGTSEADTQYF. Written as DNA, the CDR3 is TGTGCCATCAGTGGACCCGGGACTAGCGAGGCAGATACGCAGTATTTT.

This sequence joins TRBV24-1 and TRBJ2-1; D gene uncertain. This CDR3 contains 11 residues. Germline CDR1 reads KGHDR; CDR2 reads SFDVKD. V lost 3 bases to trimming and J lost 10 bases, with 6 bases between them. The CDR3 loop reads CATSDQIEQFF. The CDR3 DNA follows: TGTGCCACCAGTGATCAGATAGAGCAGTTCTTC.

This clonotype has a handful of counts. The rearrangement uses TRBV3-1 and TRBJ2-3; D gene ambiguous. V was shortened by 3 bases and J by 2 bases, with 6 bases between the two germline ends. CDR1 and CDR2 from the germline V gene are LGHDT and YNNKEL (reference sequence). The CDR3 is 13 residues long. The CDR3 here is CASSQSFTDTQYF. The DNA for the CDR3 is TGTGCCAGCAGCCAGTCCTTCACAGATACGCAGTATTTT.

The chain uses TRBV7-2 and TRBJ2-1, with 9 bases identical to TRBD2. The CDR3 runs to 14 residues. J lost 4 bases, V lost 7 bases, and 5 bases had no gene match. Germline loops: CDR1 SGHTA, CDR2 FQGNSA. In DNA, the CDR3 is TGTGCCAGCAAAACTAGCGGGCCTTACAATGAGCAGTTCTTC. Protein: CASKTSGPYNEQFF.

The chain is built from TRBV9 and TRBJ2-7, with TRBD2 matching 9 bases. The DNA end is a closer match to TRBJ2-5, so the J assignment may be wrong. Germline CDR1 is SGDLS and CDR2 is YYNGEE. This CDR3 has 15 amino acids. CDR3 DNA: TGTGCCAGCAGCGTAGGACTAGCGGTGGGAGAGACCCAGTACTTC. It translates to CASSVGLAVGETQYF.

This clonotype has just one count. The genes are TRBV20-1 and TRBJ1-1, with D perhaps TRBD1 (5 bases). The CDR3 is made up of 14 amino acids. Germline V gives CDR1 DFQATT, CDR2 SNEGSKA (reference sequence). Trimming left V 2 bases short and J 1 base short, with 11 bases between. CDR3 nucleotide sequence: TGCAGTGCTAGACCACCCCAGGGGAACACTGAAGCTTTCTTT. This codes for CSARPPQGNTEAFF.

V usage is TRBV6-2 or TRBV6-3 and J usage is TRBJ1-1; D is perhaps TRBD1 (5 bases). Germline values: CDR1 MNHEY, CDR2 SVGEGT. V dropped 6 bases and J dropped 4 bases, with 15 bases sitting between them. The length of the CDR3 is 14 residues. The CDR3 nucleotides read TGTGCCAGCAGGACAGCTAGTCGGGGCACTGAAGCTTTCTTT. Translated, it gives CASRTASRGTEAFF.

This clonotype was picked up one time. This chain uses TRBV2 with TRBJ2-3; perhaps D is TRBD1 or TRBD2 (5 bases each). Per the germline V gene, CDR1 is SNHLY and CDR2 is FYNNEI. The CDR3 runs to 14 residues. Trimming cost V 11 bases and J 1 base, with 16 bases left between them. This CDR3 reads CACSDGAGTDTQYF. The CDR3 DNA is TGTGCCTGTTCAGACGGGGCTGGCACAGATACGCAGTATTTT.

This clonotype turned up a few times. The chain uses TRBV29-1 and TRBJ2-3; TRBD1 matches at 7 bases. The germline V gene has CDR1 SQVTM and CDR2 ANQGSEA. The ends lost 1 base at V and 5 bases at J; junction bases unmatched: 6. This CDR3 comprises 14 residues. The chain's CDR3 is CSVEGDRERDTQYF. CDR3 in DNA: TGCAGCGTTGAAGGAGACAGGGAGAGAGATACGCAGTATTTT.

This chain joins TRBV7-9 and TRBJ1-1, with D possibly matching TRBD1 (5 bases). The V and J ends lost 1 base and 4 bases respectively, with 10 bases between them. The V gene's germline CDR1 is SEHNR and CDR2 FQNEAQ (reference sequence). The CDR3 runs 14 residues. The CDR3 protein is CASSLDGGGTEAFF. CDR3 sequence (DNA): TGTGCCAGCAGCTTAGACGGGGGTGGCACTGAAGCTTTCTTT.

The chain has TRBV9 and TRBJ2-2, with D possibly matching TRBD1 (6 bases). Trimming left V 0 bases short and J 5 bases short, with 8 bases between. The CDR3 is 14 residues long. CDR1 SGDLS and CDR2 YYNGEE come from the germline V gene. Here the CDR3 reads CASSVGQATGELFF. The CDR3 coding sequence is TGTGCCAGCAGCGTAGGACAGGCTACCGGGGAGCTGTTTTTT.

This clonotype was seen more than once but under ten times. V usage is TRBV4-1 and J usage is TRBJ2-1; D unclear. The ends were cut back, 0 bases at V and 7 bases at J, with 16 bases in the middle. The CDR3 is 16 amino acids. Germline assignment: CDR1 MGHRA and CDR2 YSYEKL. The CDR3 sequence: CASSQDRTVVGNEQFF. The CDR3 nucleotides are TGCGCCAGCAGCCAAGATCGGACCGTCGTGGGTAATGAGCAGTTCTTC.

J is TRBJ1-2 and V is TRBV24-1; 9 bases are a match to TRBD1. The J segment lost 7 bases and the V segment lost 9 bases, leaving 8 bases of the junction unmatched. Germline values: CDR1 KGHDR, CDR2 SFDVKD. CDR3 length: 13 amino acids. CDR3 amino acids: CATQGQGGGGYTF. In DNA, the CDR3 is TGTGCCACCCAGGGACAGGGCGGTGGTGGCTACACCTTC.

The chain is built from TRBV27 and TRBJ2-4; TRBD2 might be the D (5 bases). The last part of the DNA fits TRBJ2-7 better; the J call may be wrong. The CDR3 extends over 14 amino acids. Germline CDR1 reads MNHEY; CDR2 reads SMNVEV (reference sequence). The DNA for the CDR3 is TGTGCCAGCAGTTTACCTCGGGGTGTCAACGAGCAGTACTTC. Protein product: CASSLPRGVNEQYF.

This clonotype was observed a few times. The chain couples TRBV10-3 to TRBJ2-1; 9 nucleotides align to TRBD1. In germline, CDR1 is ENHRY, CDR2 SYGVKD. The CDR3 length is 17 residues. V was pared by 3 bases and J by 7 bases, with 13 bases of the junction left unmatched. CDR3 sequence: CAISEEGLGQGRNEQFF. The CDR3 DNA sequence: TGTGCCATCAGTGAAGAGGGGCTGGGACAGGGAAGGAATGAGCAGTTCTTC.

V is TRBV20-1 and J is TRBJ2-5; D unclear. Germline V gene sequence: CDR1 DFQATT, CDR2 SNEGSKA (reference sequence). The V and J ends lost 0 bases and 2 bases respectively, with 4 bases between them. CDR3 size: 12 residues. The CDR3 sequence is CSAREIQETQYF. Written as DNA, the CDR3 is TGCAGTGCTAGAGAAATACAAGAGACCCAGTACTTC.

The rearrangement links TRBV12-3 or TRBV12-4 to TRBJ2-7; 8 positions agree with TRBD2. V was pared by 5 bases and J by 3 bases, with 6 bases of the junction left unmatched. The length of the CDR3 is 14 residues. The CDR3 reads CASSPSGPFYEQYF. CDR3 nucleotide sequence: TGTGCCAGCAGTCCTAGCGGGCCTTTCTACGAGCAGTACTTC.

This chain joins TRBV7-2 and TRBJ2-7; 7 bases agree with TRBD1. Germline V gives CDR1 SGHTA, CDR2 FQGNSA. V gave up 1 base and J gave up 2 bases; unmatched junction bases: 8. This CDR3 has 16 residues. This CDR3 reads CASSLGARDRAYEQYF. In DNA form, the CDR3 reads TGTGCCAGCAGCTTAGGAGCTCGGGACAGAGCCTACGAGCAGTACTTC.

V is TRBV20-1 and J is TRBJ2-7, with 12 bases matching TRBD2. The germline gives CDR1 DFQATT, CDR2 SNEGSKA (reference sequence). The J segment lost 7 bases and the V segment lost 4 bases, leaving 11 bases of the junction unmatched. CDR3 size: 15 residues. Written as DNA, the CDR3 is TGCAGTGCTACTAAAGCTAGCGGGGGGGCCAAAGAGCAGTACTTC. Protein: CSATKASGGAKEQYF.

The chain combines TRBV27 with TRBJ1-6, with D uncertain. V was clipped by 0 bases and J by 9 bases, with 6 bases between them. Per the germline V gene, CDR1 is MNHEY and CDR2 is SMNVEV (reference sequence). This CDR3 has 13 residues. The CDR3 nucleotides are TGTGCCAGCAGTTTATCGACGGCTTCACCCCTCCACTTT. Its translation: CASSLSTASPLHF.

The chain has TRBV7-2 and TRBJ2-7; maybe TRBD2 (6 bases). Trimming removed 4 bases at V and 6 bases at J, with 19 bases between. Per germline, CDR1 SGHTA and CDR2 FQGNSA. This CDR3 is 15 amino acids long. The CDR3 loop is CASSYSWVLGGEQYF. The CDR3 DNA reads TGTGCCAGCAGCTACAGTTGGGTATTGGGGGGCGAGCAGTACTTC.

The CDR3 protein is CASSQVRGATGKNIQYF. Here the CDR3 DNA reads TGTGCCAGCAGCCAAGTACGGGGGGCGACGGGCAAAAACATTCAGTACTTC. The chain uses TRBV3-1 and TRBJ2-4; D perhaps matches TRBD2 (7 bases). Germline lookup yields CDR1 LGHDT and CDR2 YNNKEL (reference sequence). V lost 1 base, J lost 3 bases, and 16 bases lay in between. The CDR3 sequence is 17 residues long.

This clonotype was seen more than once but under ten times. The gene calls are TRBV11-2 and TRBJ2-1; TRBD2 might be the D (6 bases). CDR1 is SGHAT, CDR2 FQNNGV, per germline. The germline V and J ends were trimmed by 7 bases and 9 bases, with 10 bases remaining between them. This CDR3 has 11 amino acids. The CDR3, as DNA: TGTGCCAGCACCCCCGGGGGTGAGCAGTTCTTC. This sequence encodes CASTPGGEQFF.

This clonotype was picked up many times. The chain links TRBV5-1 to TRBJ2-3; D is perhaps TRBD1 (6 bases). Trimming removed 4 bases from V and 6 bases from J, with 9 bases in between. The CDR3 length is 12 residues. Per germline, CDR1 SGHRS and CDR2 YFSETQ. CDR3 residues: CASSVTGDTQYF. Written as DNA, the CDR3 is TGCGCCAGCAGCGTTACAGGGGATACGCAGTATTTT. Full variable domain (remainder filled in from reference TRBV5-1 and TRBJ2-3): KAGVTQTPRYLIKTRGQQVTLSCSPISGHRSVSWYQQTPGQGLQFLFEYFSETQRNKGNFPGRFSGRQFSNSRSEMNVSTLELGDSALYLCASSVTGDTQYFGPGTRLTVL.

The gene calls are TRBV7-2 and TRBJ1-2; 7 nucleotides agree with TRBD1. CDR3 length: 14 amino acids. The V gene end was trimmed by 9 bases and the J gene end by 1 base; junction bases not matched to a gene: 8. Germline loops: CDR1 SGHTA, CDR2 FQGNSA. CDR3 coding DNA: TGTGCCAGTAGACAGGGCCGGGATAACTATGGCTACACCTTC. It specifies CASRQGRDNYGYTF.

This clonotype has only a few counts. The V gene is TRBV6-6, the J gene TRBJ2-7; D not certain. Germline V gene data show CDR1 as MNHNY and CDR2 as SVGAGI (reference sequence). The ends were cut back, 6 bases at V and 5 bases at J, with 17 bases in the middle. CDR3 length equals 14 residues. The CDR3: CASSQDGLVDEQYF. The CDR3 DNA reads TGTGCCAGCAGCCAGGACGGGTTAGTGGACGAGCAGTACTTC.

The chain combines TRBV28 with TRBJ2-2; D not certain. This CDR3 is 12 amino acids long. Germline V CDR1 and CDR2: MDHEN, SYDVKM. Trimming left V 8 bases short and J 6 bases short, with 10 bases between. The CDR3 bases are TGTGCCAGCCTCGATGACGCCGGGGAGCTGTTTTTT. Protein product: CASLDDAGELFF.